This T cell receptor beta chain derives from a study of shared clonotypes between healthy human individuals. Genomic DNA of each subset was evenly split across several immunoSEQ plates. Template for every sorted-subset replicate PCR totaled about 0.2 ug DNA, 25,000 to 30,000 T cell genomes. Here immunoSEQ multiplex PCR was the method, and the copy in TCRdb shows in-frame clones only, minus some. The sample lists approximately 2,300,000 clones; 85% to 95% were seen once. Germline V gene data show CDR1 as MNHEY and CDR2 as SVGAGI. The CDR3 covers 13 residues. Trimming removed 7 bases from V and 3 bases from J, with 9 bases in between. Concerning this clone: Its specificity is unknown.

The study's findings and limits: Lower generation probabilities were found for non-shared clonotypes than for those shared by all four donors.

The V gene is TRBV6-5, the J gene TRBJ2-2; tentatively, D is TRBD1 (5 bases). The TCR originated in a man between 18 and 35 years old in good health. Some clones in this sample may be carry-over from other donors' samples. Sample: naive CD4+ T cells from PBMCs. Subset specified: CD45RA+ positively selected. The CDR3 region is CASTRADTGELFF. DNA for the CDR3: TGTGCCAGCACCAGGGCGGACACCGGGGAGCTGTTTTTT.